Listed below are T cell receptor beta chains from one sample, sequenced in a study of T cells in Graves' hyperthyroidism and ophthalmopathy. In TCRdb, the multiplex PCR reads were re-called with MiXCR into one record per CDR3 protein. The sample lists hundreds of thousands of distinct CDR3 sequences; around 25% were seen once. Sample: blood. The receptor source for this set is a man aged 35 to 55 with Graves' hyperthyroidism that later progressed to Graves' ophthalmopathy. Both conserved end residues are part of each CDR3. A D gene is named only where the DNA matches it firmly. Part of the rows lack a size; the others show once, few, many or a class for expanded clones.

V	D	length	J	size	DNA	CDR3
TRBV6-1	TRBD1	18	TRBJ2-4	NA	TGTGCCAGCAGTGAAGATCCAGTTGGACAGGGGTCCAAAAACATTCAGTACTTC	CASSEDPVGQGSKNIQYF
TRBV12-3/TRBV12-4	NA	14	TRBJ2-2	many	TGTGCCAGCAGACCTGGGGGGGCCACCGGGGAGCTGTTTTTT	CASRPGGATGELFF
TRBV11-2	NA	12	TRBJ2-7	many	TGTGCCAGCAGCTTCCCGGGCTACGAGCAGTACTTC	CASSFPGYEQYF
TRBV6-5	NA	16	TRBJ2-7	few	TGTGCCAGCAGTTACCCCACTCCGAGACAGACGCCCGAGCAGTACTTC	CASSYPTPRQTPEQYF
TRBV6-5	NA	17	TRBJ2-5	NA	TGTGCCAGCAGTTACTCCCGGGTTGGACTTGGCGAAGAGACCCAGTACTTC	CASSYSRVGLGEETQYF
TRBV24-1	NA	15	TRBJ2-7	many	TGTGCCACCAGTGATTTCAAGTCAGGGAGGTACGAGCAGTACTTC	CATSDFKSGRYEQYF
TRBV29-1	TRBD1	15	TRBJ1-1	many	TGCAGCGCCTTCAGGCTGGGACAGGGAAACACTGGAGCTTTCTTT	CSAFRLGQGNTGAFF
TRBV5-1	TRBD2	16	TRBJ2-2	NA	TGCGCCAGCAGCTTGGTTTCCGGGAGGGCCACCGGGGAGCTGTTTTTT	CASSLVSGRATGELFF
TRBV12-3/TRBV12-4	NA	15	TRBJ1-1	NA	TGTGCCAGCATCTTGCGACGGGTTCCGAACACTGAAGCTTTCTTT	CASILRRVPNTEAFF
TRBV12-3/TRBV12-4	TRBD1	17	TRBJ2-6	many	TGTGCCAGCAGTTGGGCCAGGGGGCTTGGTGGGGCCAACGTCCTGACTTTC	CASSWARGLGGANVLTF
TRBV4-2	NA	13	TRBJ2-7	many	TGTGCCAGCAGCCAAGATAAGGGGTACGAGCAGTACTTC	CASSQDKGYEQYF
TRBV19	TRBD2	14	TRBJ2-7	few	TGTGCCAGTAGTGCTAGCGGGCTCTCCTACGAGCAGTACTTC	CASSASGLSYEQYF
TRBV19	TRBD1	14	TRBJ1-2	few	TGTGCCAGTAGTACAGACAGGGGACGCTATGGCTACACCTTC	CASSTDRGRYGYTF
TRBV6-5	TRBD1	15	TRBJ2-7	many	TGTGCCGGCAGTTACCTCGGACAGGGGGCGTCGGAGCAGTACTTC	CAGSYLGQGASEQYF
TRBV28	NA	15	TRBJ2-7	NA	TGTGCCAGCAGCCCCACCGGGTCTACCTCCTACGAGCAGTACTTC	CASSPTGSTSYEQYF
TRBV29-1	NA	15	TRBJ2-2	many	TGCAGCGTTCTCCCCCGGGACCCCGAGGGCGGGGAGCTGTTTTTT	CSVLPRDPEGGELFF
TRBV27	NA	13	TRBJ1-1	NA	TGTGCCAGCGGCCGGAGCATCTACACTGAAGCTTTCTTT	CASGRSIYTEAFF
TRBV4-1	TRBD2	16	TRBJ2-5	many	TGCGCCAGCAGCCTGGGAACTAGCGGGAGTCGGGAGACCCAGTACTTC	CASSLGTSGSRETQYF
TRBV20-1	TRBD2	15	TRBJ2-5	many	TGCAGTGCCCTGACTAGCGACTCATTAAGGGAGACCCAGTACTTC	CSALTSDSLRETQYF
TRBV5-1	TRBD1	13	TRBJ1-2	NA	TGCGCCAGCAGCTTGATGGACAGGGATGGCTACACCTTC	CASSLMDRDGYTF
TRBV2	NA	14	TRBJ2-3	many	TGTGCCAGCTTAGGAGGGTTTGGTTCAGATACGCAGTATTTT	CASLGGFGSDTQYF
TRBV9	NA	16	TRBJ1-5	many	TGTGCCAGCAGCGTTGGGGGTCAGGGTGGCAATCAGCCCCAGCATTTT	CASSVGGQGGNQPQHF
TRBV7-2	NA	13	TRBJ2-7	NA	TGTGCCAGCAGCTTAGCGGTGATAGGCGAGCAGTACTTC	CASSLAVIGEQYF
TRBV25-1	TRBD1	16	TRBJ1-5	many	TGTGCCAGCAGTGAGGACAGGGGGCAAGGCAATCAGCCCCAGCATTTT	CASSEDRGQGNQPQHF
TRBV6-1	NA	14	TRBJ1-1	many	TGTGCCAGCAGTGAAATGGAAGGAATCACTGAAGCTTTCTTT	CASSEMEGITEAFF